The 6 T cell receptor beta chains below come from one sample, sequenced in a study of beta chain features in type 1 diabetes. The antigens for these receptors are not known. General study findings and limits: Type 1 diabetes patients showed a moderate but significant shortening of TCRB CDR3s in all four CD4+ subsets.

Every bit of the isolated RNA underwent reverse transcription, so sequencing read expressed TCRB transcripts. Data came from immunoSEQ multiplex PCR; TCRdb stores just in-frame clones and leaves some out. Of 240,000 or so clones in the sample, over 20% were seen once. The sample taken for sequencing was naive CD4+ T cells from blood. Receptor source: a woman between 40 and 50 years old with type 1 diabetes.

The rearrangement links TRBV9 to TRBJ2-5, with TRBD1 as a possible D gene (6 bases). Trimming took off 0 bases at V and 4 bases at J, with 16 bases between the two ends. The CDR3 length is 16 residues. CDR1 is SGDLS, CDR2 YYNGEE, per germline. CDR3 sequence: CASSVGRMTGGETQYF. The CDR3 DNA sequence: TGTGCCAGCAGCGTAGGGAGGATGACAGGAGGAGAGACCCAGTACTTC. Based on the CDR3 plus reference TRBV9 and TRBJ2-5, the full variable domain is DSGVTQTPKHLITATGQRVTLRCSPRSGDLSVYWYQQSLDQGLQFLIQYYNGEERAKGNILERFSAQQFPDLHSELNLSSLELGDSALYFCASSVGRMTGGETQYFGPGTRLLVL.

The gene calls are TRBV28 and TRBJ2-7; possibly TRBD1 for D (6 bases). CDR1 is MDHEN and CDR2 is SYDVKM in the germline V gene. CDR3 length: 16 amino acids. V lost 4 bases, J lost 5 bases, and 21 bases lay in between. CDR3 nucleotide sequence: TGTGCCAGCAGTTCCCCGAGTGCAGGGGATGGCCACGAGCAGTACTTC. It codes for CASSSPSAGDGHEQYF. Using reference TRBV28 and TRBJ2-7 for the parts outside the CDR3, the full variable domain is DVKVTQSSRYLVKRTGEKVFLECVQDMDHENMFWYRQDPGLGLRLIYFSYDVKMKEKGDIPEGYSVSREKKERFSLILESASTNQTSMYLCASSSPSAGDGHEQYFGPGTRLTVT.

The CDR3 coding sequence is TGTGCCAGCAGGCCTCCCCGGGGAGAAGGTTCACCCCTCCACTTT. Its translation: CASRPPRGEGSPLHF. This rearrangement joins TRBV6-6 to TRBJ1-6; D is unclear. The V end was cut by 6 bases, the J end by 9 bases, with 18 bases between. Germline V lookup: CDR1 MNHNY, CDR2 SVGAGI (reference sequence). The CDR3 loop spans 15 amino acids.

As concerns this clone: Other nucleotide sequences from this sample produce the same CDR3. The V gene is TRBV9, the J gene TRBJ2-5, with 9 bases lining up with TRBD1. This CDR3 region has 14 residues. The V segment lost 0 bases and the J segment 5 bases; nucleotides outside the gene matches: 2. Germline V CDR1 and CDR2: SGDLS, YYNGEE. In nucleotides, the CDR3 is TGTGCCAGCAGCGTAGACAGGGGGCAGGAGACCCAGTACTTC. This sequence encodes CASSVDRGQETQYF.

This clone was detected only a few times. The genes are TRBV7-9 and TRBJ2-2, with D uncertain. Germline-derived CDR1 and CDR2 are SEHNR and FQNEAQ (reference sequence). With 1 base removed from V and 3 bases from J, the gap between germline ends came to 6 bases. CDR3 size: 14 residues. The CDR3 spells CASSLVPYTGELFF. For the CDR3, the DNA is TGTGCCAGCAGCTTAGTCCCTTACACCGGGGAGCTGTTTTTT.

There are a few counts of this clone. This CDR3 is CASRGGGDQYF. In DNA, the CDR3 is TGTGCCAGCAGGGGAGGAGGGGACCAGTACTTC. The gene calls are TRBV2 and TRBJ2-4; possibly TRBD2 for D (6 bases). Germline CDR1 and CDR2: SNHLY and FYNNEI. Trimming pared 6 bases from V and 13 bases from J, leaving 13 bases between. The CDR3 consists of 11 residues. Full variable domain (remainder filled in from reference TRBV2 and TRBJ2-4): EPEVTQTPSHQVTQMGQEVILRCVPISNHLYFYWYRQILGQKVEFLVSFYNNEISEKSEIFDDQFSVERPDGSNFTLKIRSTKLEDSAMYFCASRGGGDQYFGAGTRLSVL.